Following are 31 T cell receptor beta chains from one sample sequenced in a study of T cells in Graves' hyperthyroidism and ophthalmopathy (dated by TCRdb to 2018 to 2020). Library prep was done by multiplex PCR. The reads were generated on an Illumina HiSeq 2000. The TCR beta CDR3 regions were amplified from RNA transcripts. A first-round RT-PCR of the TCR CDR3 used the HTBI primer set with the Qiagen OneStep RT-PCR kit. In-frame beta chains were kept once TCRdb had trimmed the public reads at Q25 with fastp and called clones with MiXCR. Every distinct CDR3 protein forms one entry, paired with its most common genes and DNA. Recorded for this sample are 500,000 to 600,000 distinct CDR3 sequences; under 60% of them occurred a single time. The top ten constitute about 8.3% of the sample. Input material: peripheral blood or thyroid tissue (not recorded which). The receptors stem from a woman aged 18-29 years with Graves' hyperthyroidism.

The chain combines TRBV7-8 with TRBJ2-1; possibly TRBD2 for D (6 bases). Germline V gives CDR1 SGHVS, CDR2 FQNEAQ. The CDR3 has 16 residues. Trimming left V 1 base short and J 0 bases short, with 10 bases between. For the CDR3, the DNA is TGTGCCAGCAGCTTAGTTAGCGGATTCTCCTACAATGAGCAGTTCTTC. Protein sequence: CASSLVSGFSYNEQFF.

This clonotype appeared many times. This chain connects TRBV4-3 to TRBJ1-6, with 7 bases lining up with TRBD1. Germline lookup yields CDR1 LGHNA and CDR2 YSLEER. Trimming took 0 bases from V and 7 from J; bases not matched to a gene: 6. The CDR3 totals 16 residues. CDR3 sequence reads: CASSQDRDSLNSPLHF. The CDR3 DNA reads TGCGCCAGCAGCCAAGATCGGGACAGCCTAAATTCACCCCTCCACTTT.

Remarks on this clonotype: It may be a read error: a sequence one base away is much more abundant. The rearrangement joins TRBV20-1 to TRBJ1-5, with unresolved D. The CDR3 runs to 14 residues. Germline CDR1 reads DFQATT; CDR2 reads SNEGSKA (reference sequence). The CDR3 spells CSAGDLGSSQPQHF. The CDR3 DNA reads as TGCAGTGCTGGAGATCTGGGGAGCAGTCAGCCCCAGCATTTT.

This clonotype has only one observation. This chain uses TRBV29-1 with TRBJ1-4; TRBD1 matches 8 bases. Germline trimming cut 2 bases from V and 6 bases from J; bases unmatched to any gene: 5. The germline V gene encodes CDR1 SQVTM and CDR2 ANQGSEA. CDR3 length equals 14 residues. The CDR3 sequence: CSVEPQGAHEKLFF. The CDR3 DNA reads TGCAGCGTTGAACCGCAGGGGGCGCATGAAAAACTGTTTTTT.

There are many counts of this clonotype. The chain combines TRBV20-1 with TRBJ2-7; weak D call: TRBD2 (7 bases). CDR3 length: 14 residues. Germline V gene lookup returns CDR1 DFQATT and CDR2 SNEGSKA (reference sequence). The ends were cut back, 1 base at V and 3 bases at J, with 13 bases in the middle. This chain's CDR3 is CSARVRGGGYEQYF. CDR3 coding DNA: TGCAGTGCTAGAGTAAGGGGGGGTGGCTACGAGCAGTACTTC.

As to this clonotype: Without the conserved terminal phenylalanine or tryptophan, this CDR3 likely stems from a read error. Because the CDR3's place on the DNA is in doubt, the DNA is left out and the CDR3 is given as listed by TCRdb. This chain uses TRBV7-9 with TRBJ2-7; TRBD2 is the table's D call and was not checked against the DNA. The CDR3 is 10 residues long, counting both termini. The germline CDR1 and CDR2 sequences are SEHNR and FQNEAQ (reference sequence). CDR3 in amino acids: CASSQPGLAG.

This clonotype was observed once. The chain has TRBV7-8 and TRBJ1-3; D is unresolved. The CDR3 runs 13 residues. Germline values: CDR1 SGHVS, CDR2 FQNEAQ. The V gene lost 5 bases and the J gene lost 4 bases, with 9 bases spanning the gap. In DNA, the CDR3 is TGTGCCAGCAGCGGAGGTCAGGGAAACACCATATATTTT. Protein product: CASSGGQGNTIYF.

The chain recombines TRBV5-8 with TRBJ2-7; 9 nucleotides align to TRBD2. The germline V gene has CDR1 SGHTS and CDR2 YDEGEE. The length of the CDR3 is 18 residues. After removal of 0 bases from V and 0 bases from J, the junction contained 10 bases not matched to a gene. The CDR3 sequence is CASSLASGGSGSSYEQYF. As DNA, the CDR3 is TGTGCCAGCAGCTTGGCCTCTGGGGGTAGCGGGAGCTCCTACGAGCAGTACTTC.

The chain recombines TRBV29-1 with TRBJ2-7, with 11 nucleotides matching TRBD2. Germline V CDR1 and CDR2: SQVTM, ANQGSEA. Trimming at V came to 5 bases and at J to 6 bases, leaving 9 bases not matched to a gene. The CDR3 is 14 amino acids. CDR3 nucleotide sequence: TGCAGCGTTAGACAGGGACTAGCGGAGTCCGAGCAGTACTTC. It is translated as CSVRQGLAESEQYF.

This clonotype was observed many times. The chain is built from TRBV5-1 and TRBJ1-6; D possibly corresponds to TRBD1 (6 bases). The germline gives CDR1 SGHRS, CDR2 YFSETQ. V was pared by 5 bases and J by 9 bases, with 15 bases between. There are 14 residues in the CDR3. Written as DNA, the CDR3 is TGCGCCAGCAGGGTTGTATCAGGGGTTTCACCCCTCCACTTT. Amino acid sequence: CASRVVSGVSPLHF.

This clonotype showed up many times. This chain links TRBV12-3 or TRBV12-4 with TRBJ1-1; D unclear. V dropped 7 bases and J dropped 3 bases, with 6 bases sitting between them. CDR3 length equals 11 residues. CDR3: CASMIYTEAFF. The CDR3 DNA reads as TGTGCCAGCATGATATACACTGAAGCTTTCTTT.

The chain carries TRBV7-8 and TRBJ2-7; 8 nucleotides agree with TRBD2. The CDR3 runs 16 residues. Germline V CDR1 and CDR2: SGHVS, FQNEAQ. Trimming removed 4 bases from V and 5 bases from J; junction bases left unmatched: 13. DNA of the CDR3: TGTGCCAGCAGCTCCCAGTTCAGCGGGAGTGGGGACGAGCAGTACTTC. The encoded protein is CASSSQFSGSGDEQYF.

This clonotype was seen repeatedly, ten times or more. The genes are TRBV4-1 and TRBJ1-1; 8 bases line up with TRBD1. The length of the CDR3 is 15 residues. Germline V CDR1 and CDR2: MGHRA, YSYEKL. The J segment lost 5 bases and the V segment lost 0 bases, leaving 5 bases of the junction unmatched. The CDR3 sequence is CASSQEGQAVTEAFF. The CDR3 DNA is TGCGCCAGCAGCCAAGAGGGACAGGCTGTAACTGAAGCTTTCTTT.

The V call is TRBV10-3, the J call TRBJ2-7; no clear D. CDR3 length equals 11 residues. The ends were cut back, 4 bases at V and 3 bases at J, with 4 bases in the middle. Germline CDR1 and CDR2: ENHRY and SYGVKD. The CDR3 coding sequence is TGTGCCATCAGTGCTGACTACGAGCAGTACTTC. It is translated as CAISADYEQYF.

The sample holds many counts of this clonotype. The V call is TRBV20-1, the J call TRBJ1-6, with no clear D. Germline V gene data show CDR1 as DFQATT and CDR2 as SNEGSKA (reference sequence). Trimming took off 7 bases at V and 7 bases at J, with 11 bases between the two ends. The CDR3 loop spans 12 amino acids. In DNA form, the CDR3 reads TGCAGTGGCCTCGTTCCCAATTCACCCCTCCACTTT. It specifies CSGLVPNSPLHF.

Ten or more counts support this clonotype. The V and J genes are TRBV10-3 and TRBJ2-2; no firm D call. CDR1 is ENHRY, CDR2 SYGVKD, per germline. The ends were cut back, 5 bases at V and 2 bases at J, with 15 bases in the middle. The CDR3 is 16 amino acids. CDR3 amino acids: CAISNRPGINTGELFF. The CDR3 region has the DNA TGTGCCATCAGTAATCGGCCCGGCATTAACACCGGGGAGCTGTTTTTT.

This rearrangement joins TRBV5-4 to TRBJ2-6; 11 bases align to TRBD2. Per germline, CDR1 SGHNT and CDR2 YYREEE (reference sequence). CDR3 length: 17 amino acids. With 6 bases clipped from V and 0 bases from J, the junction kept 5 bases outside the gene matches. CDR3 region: CASNILAGGSGANVLTF. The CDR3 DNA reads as TGTGCCAGCAACATCCTAGCGGGAGGCTCTGGGGCCAACGTCCTGACTTTC.

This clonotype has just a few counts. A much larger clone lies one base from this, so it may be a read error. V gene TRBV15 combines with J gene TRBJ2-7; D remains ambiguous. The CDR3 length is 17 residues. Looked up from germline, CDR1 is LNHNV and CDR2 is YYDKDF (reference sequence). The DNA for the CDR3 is TGTGCCACCAGCAGAGAAAGTCTCCGAAACTCGAACTACGTGCAGTACTTC. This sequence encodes CATSRESLRNSNYVQYF.

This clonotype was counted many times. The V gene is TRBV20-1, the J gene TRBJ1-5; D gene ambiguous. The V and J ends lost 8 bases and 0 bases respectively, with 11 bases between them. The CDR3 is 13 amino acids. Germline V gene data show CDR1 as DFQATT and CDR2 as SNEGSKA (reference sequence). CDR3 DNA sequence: TGCAGTATTGTAGAAAGTAGCAATCAGCCCCAGCATTTT. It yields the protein CSIVESSNQPQHF.

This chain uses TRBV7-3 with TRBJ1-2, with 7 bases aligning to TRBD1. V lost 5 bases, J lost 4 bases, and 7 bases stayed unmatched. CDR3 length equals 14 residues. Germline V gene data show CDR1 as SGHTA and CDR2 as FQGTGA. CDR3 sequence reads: CASSPGGSSYGYTF. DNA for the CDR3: TGTGCCAGCAGCCCAGGGGGTAGCTCCTATGGCTACACCTTC. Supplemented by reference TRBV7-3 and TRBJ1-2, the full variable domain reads GAGVSQTPSNKVTEKGKYVELRCDPISGHTALYWYRQSLGQGPEFLIYFQGTGAADDSGLPNDRFFAVRPEGSVSTLKIQRTERGDSAVYLCASSPGGSSYGYTFGSGTRLTVV.

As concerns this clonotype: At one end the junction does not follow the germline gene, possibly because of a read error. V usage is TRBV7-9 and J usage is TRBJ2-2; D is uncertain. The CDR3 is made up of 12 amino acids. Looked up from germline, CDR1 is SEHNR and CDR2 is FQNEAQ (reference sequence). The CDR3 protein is CASRPFLNEQFF. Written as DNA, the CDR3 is TGTGCCAGCAGGCCTTTCCTCAATGAGCAGTTTTTT.

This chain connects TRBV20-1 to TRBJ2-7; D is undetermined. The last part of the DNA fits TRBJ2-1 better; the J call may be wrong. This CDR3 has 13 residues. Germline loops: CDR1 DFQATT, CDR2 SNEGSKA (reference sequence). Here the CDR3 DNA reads TGCAGTGCTATAGGATATGAGGACCCGGGGCAGTTCTTC. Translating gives CSAIGYEDPGQFF.

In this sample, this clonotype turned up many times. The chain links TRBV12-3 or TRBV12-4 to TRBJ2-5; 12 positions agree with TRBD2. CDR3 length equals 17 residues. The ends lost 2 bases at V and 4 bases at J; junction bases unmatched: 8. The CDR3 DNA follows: TGTGCCAGCAGTTTATTGCCTAGCGGGAGGGGAGCAGAGACCCAGTACTTC. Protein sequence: CASSLLPSGRGAETQYF.

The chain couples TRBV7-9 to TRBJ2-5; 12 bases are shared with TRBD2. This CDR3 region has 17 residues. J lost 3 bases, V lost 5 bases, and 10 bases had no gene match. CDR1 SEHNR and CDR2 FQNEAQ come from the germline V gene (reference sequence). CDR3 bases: TGTGCCAGCAGCCATCTGACGACTAGCGGGAGTGAAGAGACCCAGTACTTC. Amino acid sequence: CASSHLTTSGSEETQYF.

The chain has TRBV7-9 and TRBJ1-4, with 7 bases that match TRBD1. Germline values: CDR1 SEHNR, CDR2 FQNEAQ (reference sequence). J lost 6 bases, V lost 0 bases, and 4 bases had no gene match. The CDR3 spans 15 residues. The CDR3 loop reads CASSLAAGTDEKLFF. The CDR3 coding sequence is TGTGCCAGCAGCTTAGCCGCAGGGACAGATGAAAAACTGTTTTTT.

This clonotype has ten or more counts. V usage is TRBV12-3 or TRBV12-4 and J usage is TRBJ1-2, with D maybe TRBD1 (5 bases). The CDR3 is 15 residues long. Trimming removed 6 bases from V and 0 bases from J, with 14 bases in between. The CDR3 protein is CASRVGRRANYGYTF. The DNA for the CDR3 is TGTGCCAGCAGGGTGGGACGGAGAGCTAACTATGGCTACACCTTC.

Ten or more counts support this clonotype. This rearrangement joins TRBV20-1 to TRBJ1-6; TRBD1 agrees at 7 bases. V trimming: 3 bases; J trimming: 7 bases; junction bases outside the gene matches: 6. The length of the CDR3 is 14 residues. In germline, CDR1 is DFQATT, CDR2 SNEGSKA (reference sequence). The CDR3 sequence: CSASRDSRNSPLHF. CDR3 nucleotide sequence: TGCAGTGCTAGCCGGGACAGCCGAAATTCACCCCTCCACTTT.

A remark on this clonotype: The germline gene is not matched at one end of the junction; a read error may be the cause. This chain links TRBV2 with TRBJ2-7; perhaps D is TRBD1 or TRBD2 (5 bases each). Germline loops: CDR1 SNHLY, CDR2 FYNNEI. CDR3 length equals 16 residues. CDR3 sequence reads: CASSPARGRTTGELYF. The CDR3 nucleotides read TGTGCCAGCAGTCCGGCTAGGGGCAGGACGACCGGGGAGCTGTACTTC.

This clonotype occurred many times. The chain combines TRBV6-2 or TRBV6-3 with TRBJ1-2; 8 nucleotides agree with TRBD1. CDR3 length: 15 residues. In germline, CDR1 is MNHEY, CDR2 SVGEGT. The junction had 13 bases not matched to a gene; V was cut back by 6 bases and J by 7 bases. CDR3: CASRGTGGLASGYTF. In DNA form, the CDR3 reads TGTGCCAGCAGAGGGACAGGCGGATTAGCCTCTGGCTACACCTTC.

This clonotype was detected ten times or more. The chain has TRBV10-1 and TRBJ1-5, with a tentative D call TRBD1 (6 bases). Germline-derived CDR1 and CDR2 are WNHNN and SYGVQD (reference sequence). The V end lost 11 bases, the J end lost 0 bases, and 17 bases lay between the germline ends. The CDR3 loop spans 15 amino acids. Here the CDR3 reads CAGPMGHCSNQPQHF. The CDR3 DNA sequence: TGCGCCGGTCCAATGGGACATTGTAGCAATCAGCCCCAGCATTTT.

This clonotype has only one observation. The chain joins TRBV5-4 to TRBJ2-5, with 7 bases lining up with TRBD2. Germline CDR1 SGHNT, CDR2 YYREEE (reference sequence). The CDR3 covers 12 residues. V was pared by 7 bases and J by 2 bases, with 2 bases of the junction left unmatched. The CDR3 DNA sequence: TGTGCCAGCCGGCGGGAGCAAGAGACCCAGTACTTC. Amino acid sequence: CASRREQETQYF.